This paragraph reports one T cell receptor (beta chain). Its specificity is unknown. The data stem from a study of response to subunit inactivated influenza vaccine. Whole-study findings and limits: With each seasonal influenza vaccination, the authors suggested, few new T cells are recruited.

TCRdb re-called the RT-PCR reads with MiXCR, one entry per CDR3 protein. The sample lists hundreds of thousands of distinct CDR3 sequences; around 13% were seen once. V shed 0 bases and J shed 0 bases, with 7 bases lying between them. Germline V lookup: CDR1 LGHNA, CDR2 YSLEER. This CDR3 spans 15 amino acids. The clonotype was recovered from a middle-aged man who received an inactivated influenza vaccine. V is TRBV4-3 and J is TRBJ2-3; D remains unclear. The sequencing used PBMCs from blood, collected roughly 15 days before vaccination. CDR3 DNA sequence: TGCGCCAGCAGCCAAGATCGAAGCAGCACAGATACGCAGTATTTT. Translation gives CASSQDRSSTDTQYF.